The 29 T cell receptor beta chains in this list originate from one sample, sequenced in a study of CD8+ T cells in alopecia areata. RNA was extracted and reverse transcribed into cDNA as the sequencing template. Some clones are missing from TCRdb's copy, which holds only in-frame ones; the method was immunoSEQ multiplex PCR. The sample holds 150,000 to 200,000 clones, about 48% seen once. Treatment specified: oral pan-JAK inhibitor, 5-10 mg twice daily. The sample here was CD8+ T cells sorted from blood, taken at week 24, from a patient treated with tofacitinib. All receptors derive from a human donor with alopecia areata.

CDR3 residues: CATSRDRFQGVSGYTF. CDR3 DNA sequence: TGTGCCACCAGCAGAGATAGGTTTCAGGGCGTGAGTGGCTACACCTTC. The J gene is TRBJ1-2, the V gene TRBV15, with D tentatively TRBD1 (5 bases). Looked up from germline, CDR1 is LNHNV and CDR2 is YYDKDF (reference sequence). V was shortened by 0 bases and J by 7 bases, with 18 bases between the two germline ends. The CDR3 spans 16 residues.

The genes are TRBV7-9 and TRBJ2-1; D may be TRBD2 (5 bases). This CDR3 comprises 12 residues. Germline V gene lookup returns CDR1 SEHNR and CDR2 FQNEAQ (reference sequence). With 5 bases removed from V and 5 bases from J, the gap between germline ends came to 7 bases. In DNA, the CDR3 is TGTGCCAGCAGCCACGGGGACAATGAGCAGTTCTTC. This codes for CASSHGDNEQFF.

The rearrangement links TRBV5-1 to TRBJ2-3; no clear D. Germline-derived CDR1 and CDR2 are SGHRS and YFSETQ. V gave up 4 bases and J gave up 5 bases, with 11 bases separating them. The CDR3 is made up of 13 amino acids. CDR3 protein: CASSRKEQDTQYF. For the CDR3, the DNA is TGCGCCAGCAGCCGGAAGGAACAAGATACGCAGTATTTT.

The CDR3: CSVSPVGGGNGYTF. The CDR3 DNA follows: TGCAGCGTATCCCCTGTAGGGGGCGGGAATGGCTACACCTTC. The rearrangement uses TRBV29-1 and TRBJ1-2; TRBD1 agrees at 7 bases. V was clipped by 6 bases and J by 6 bases; unmatched bases: 13. CDR3 size: 14 residues. CDR1 is SQVTM, CDR2 ANQGSEA, per germline.

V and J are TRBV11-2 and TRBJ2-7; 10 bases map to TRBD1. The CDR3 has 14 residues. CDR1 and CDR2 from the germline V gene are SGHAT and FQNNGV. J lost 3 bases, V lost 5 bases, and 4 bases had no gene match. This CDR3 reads CASSTGTGDYEQYF. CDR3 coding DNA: TGTGCCAGCAGCACCGGGACAGGGGACTACGAGCAGTACTTC.

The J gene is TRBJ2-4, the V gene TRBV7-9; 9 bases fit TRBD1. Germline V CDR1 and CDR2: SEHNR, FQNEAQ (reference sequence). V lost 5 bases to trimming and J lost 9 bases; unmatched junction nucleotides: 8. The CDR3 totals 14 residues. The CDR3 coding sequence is TGTGCCAGCAGCATGACCGGGACAGGGCCCATTCAGTACTTC. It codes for CASSMTGTGPIQYF.

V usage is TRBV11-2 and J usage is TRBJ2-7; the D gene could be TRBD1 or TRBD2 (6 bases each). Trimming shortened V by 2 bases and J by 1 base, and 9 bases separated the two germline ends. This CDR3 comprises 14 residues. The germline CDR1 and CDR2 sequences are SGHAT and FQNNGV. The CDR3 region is CASSLRGESYEQYF. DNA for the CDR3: TGTGCCAGCAGCTTAAGGGGGGAGTCCTACGAGCAGTACTTC. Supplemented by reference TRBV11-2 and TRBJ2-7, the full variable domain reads EAGVAQSPRYKIIEKRQSVAFWCNPISGHATLYWYQQILGQGPKLLIQFQNNGVVDDSQLPKDRFSAERLKGVDSTLKIQPAKLEDSAVYLCASSLRGESYEQYFGPGTRLTVT.

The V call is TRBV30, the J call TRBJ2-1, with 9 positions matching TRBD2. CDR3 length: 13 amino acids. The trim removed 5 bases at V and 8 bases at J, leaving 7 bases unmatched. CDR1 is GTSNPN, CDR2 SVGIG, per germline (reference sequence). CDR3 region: CAWAMRGGDEQFF. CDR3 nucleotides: TGTGCCTGGGCCATGCGGGGGGGTGATGAGCAGTTCTTC.

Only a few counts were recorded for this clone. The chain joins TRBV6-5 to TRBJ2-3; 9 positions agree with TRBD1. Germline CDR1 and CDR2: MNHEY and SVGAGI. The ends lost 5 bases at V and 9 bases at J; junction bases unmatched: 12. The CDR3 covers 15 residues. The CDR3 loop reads CASSPGTGTLRTQYF. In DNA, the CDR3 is TGTGCCAGCAGTCCAGGGACAGGGACGCTCCGAACGCAGTATTTT.

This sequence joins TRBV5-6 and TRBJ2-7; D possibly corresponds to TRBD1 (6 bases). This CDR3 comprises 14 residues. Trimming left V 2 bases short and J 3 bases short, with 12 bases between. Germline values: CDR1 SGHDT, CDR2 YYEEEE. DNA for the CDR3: TGTGCCAGCAGCTTAGGGCTAGGGGGCTACGAGCAGTACTTC. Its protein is CASSLGLGGYEQYF.

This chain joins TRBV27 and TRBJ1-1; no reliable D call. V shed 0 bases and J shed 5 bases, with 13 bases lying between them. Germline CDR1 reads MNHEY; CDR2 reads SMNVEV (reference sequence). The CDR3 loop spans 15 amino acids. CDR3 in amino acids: CASSLSTDPRTEAFF. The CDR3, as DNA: TGTGCCAGCAGTTTATCAACGGACCCGAGGACTGAAGCTTTCTTT.

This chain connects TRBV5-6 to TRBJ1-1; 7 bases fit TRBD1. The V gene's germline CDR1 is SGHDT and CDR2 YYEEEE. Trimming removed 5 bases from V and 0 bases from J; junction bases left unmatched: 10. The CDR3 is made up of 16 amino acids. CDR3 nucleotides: TGTGCCAGCAGACCCCGGGCTGGACAGGTGAACACTGAAGCTTTCTTT. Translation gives CASRPRAGQVNTEAFF.

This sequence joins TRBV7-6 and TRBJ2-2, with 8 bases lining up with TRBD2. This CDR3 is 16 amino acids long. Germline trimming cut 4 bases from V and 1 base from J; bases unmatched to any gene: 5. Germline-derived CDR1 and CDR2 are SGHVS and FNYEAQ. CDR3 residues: CASSSNGGVNTGELFF. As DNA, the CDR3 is TGTGCCAGCAGCTCTAACGGGGGGGTGAACACCGGGGAGCTGTTTTTT.

The CDR3 sequence: CASSQRTSGVYNEQFF. The CDR3 bases are TGTGCCAGCAGCCAACGGACTAGCGGGGTCTACAATGAGCAGTTCTTC. The chain carries TRBV13 and TRBJ2-1; 12 bases are shared with TRBD2. The CDR3 runs to 16 residues. With 5 bases clipped from V and 3 bases from J, the junction kept 5 bases outside the gene matches. From germline, CDR1 is PRHDT and CDR2 FYEKMQ (reference sequence). Full variable domain (missing parts from reference TRBV13 and TRBJ2-1): AAGVIQSPRHLIKEKRETATLKCYPIPRHDTVYWYQQGPGQDPQFLISFYEKMQSDKGSIPDRFSAQQFSDYHSELNMSSLELGDSALYFCASSQRTSGVYNEQFFGPGTRLTVL.

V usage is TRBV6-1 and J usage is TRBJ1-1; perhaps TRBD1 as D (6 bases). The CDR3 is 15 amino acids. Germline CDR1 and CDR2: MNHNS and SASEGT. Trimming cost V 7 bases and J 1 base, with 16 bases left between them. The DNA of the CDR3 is TGTGCCAGCATGATGCGGCGGGACACGAACACTGAAGCTTTCTTT. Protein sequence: CASMMRRDTNTEAFF.

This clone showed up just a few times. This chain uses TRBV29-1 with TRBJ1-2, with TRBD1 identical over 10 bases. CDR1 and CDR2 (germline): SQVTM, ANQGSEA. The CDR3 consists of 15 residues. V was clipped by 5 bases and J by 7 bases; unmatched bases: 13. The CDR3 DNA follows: TGCAGCGTTCCATTTTTAGGACAGGGGGAATTTGGCTACACCTTC. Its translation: CSVPFLGQGEFGYTF.

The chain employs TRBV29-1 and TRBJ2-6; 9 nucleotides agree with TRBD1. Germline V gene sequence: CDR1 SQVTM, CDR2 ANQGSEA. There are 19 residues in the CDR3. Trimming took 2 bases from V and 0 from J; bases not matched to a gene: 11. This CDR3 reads CSVEWGGTGILSGANVLTF. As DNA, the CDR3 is TGCAGCGTTGAATGGGGCGGGACAGGGATCCTCTCTGGGGCCAACGTCCTGACTTTC.

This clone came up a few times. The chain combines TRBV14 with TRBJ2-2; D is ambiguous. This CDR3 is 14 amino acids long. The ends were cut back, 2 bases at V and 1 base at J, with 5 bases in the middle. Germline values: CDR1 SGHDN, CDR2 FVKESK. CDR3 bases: TGTGCCAGCAGCCAATGGAGGAACACCGGGGAGCTGTTTTTT. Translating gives CASSQWRNTGELFF.

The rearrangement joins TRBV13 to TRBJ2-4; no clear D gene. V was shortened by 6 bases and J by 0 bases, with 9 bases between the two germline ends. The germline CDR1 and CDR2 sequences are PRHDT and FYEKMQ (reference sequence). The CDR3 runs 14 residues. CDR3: CASSSRLAKNIQYF. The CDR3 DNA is TGTGCCAGCAGTTCCCGGCTAGCCAAAAACATTCAGTACTTC.

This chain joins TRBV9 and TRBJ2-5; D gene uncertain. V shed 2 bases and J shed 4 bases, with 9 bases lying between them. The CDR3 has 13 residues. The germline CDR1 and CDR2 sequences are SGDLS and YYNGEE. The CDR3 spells CASSVKASETQYF. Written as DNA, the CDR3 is TGTGCCAGCAGCGTTAAGGCATCAGAGACCCAGTACTTC.

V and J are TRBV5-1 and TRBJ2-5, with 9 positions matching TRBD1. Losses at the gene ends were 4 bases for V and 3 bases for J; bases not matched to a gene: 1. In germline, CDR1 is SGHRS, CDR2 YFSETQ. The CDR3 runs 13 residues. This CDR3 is CASSRDREETQYF. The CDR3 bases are TGCGCCAGCAGCCGGGACAGGGAAGAGACCCAGTACTTC.

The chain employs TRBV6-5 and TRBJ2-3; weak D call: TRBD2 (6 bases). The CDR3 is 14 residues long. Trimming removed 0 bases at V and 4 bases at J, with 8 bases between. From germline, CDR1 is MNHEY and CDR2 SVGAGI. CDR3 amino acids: CASSYSWEADTQYF. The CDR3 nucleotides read TGTGCCAGCAGTTACTCTTGGGAGGCAGATACGCAGTATTTT.

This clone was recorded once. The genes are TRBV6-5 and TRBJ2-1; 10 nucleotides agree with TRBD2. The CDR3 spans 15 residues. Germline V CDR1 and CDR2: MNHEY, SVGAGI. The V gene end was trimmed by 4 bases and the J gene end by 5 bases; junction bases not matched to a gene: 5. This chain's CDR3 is CASSSGTSVHNEQFF. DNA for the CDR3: TGTGCCAGCAGTTCAGGGACTAGCGTACACAATGAGCAGTTCTTC.

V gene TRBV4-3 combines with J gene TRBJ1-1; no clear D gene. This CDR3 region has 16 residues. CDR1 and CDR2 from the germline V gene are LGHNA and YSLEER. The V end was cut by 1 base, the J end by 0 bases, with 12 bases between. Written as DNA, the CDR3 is TGCGCCAGCAGCCAAGGCGGCTACAAGGTGAACACTGAAGCTTTCTTT. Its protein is CASSQGGYKVNTEAFF.

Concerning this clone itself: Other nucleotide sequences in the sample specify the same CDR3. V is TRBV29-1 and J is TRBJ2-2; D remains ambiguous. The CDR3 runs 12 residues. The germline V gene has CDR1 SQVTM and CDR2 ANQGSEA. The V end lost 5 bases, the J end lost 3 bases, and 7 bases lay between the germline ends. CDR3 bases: TGCAGCGTTCCAGAGCACACCGGGGAGCTGTTTTTT. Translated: CSVPEHTGELFF.

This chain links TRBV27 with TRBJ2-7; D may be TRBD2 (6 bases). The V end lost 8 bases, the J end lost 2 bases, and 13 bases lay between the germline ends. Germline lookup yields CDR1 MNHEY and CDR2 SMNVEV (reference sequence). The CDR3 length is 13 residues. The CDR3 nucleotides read TGTGCCAGCGCTCCGGGACTGGCCTACGAGCAGTACTTC. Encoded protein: CASAPGLAYEQYF.

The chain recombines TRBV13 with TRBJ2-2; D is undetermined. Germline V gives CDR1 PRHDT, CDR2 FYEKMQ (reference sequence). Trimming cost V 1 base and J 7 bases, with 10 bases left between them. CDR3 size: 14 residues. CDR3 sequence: CASSLVSGHGELFF. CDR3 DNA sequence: TGTGCCAGCAGCTTAGTATCGGGTCACGGGGAGCTGTTTTTT.

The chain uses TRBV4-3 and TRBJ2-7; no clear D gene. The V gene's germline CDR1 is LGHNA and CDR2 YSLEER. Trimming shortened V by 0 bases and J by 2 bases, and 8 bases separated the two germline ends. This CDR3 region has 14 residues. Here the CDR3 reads CASSQETQTYEQYF. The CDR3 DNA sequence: TGCGCCAGCAGCCAAGAAACCCAAACCTACGAGCAGTACTTC.

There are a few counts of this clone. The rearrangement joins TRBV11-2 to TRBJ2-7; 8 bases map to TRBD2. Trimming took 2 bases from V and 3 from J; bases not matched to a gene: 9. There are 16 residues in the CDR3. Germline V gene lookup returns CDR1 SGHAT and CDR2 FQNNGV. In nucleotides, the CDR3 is TGTGCCAGCAGCTTAAGAAGCGGGGGCCCCGACTACGAGCAGTACTTC. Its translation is CASSLRSGGPDYEQYF.